Listed here is a single T cell receptor (beta chain). The target antigen is unknown. This sample is drawn from a study of cytomegalovirus exposure and HLA in healthy donors. Study outcomes and limitations: The authors confirmed in vitro that a few CMV-associated chains were specific for CMV antigens. Most of the TCR beta V segments (in an earlier analysis) were productive either about 87% or about 30% of the time.

This PCR relied on a set of 60 Vbeta primers and 13 Jbeta primers. TCRdb's copy holds only in-frame clones and misses some; the assay was immunoSEQ multiplex PCR. This sample has over 20,000 clones, with approximately 70% found just once. The CDR3 contains 14 residues. V was trimmed by 1 base and J by 10 bases, leaving 14 bases between them. Per the germline V gene, CDR1 is SGHVS and CDR2 is FNYEAQ. This receptor was taken from a woman aged 50 to 60 in good health and CMV-seronegative. The chain uses TRBV7-6 and TRBJ2-1; D gene uncertain. Sequencing was performed on PBMCs. The CDR3 DNA follows: TGTGCCAGCAGCTTAGACTGGCTTAGCCCAGAGCAGTTCTTC. Its protein is CASSLDWLSPEQFF.